The next 25 T cell receptor beta chains were all read from a single sample in a study of T cell responses to AZD1222 COVID-19 vaccine. Only in-frame clones appear in the TCRdb table, and some are missing; sequencing was by immunoSEQ multiplex PCR. The sample contains some 120,000 clones, around 85% of which appear only once. This material consisted of peripheral blood, taken on day 0 of AZD1222 vaccination. Receptors originate from an adult in good health.

The V and J genes are TRBV30 and TRBJ1-5; D gene unclear. Trimming stripped 2 bases from V and 7 bases from J, with 12 bases between. This CDR3 has 13 amino acids. CDR1 is GTSNPN, CDR2 SVGIG, per germline (reference sequence). CDR3: CAWSTGSRQPQHF. CDR3 sequence (DNA): TGTGCCTGGAGTACGGGGAGTAGGCAGCCCCAGCATTTT.

This clone was recorded only once. This rearrangement joins TRBV7-8 to TRBJ1-1; no clear D. Per the germline V gene, CDR1 is SGHVS and CDR2 is FQNEAQ. The CDR3 totals 12 residues. The V and J ends lost 1 base and 10 bases respectively, with 10 bases between them. The CDR3 DNA is TGTGCCAGCAGCTTAGACCCCTGGGGAGCTTTCTTT. Protein product: CASSLDPWGAFF.

The chain is built from TRBV10-2 and TRBJ1-5, with D unclear. Germline CDR1 is WSHSY and CDR2 is SAAADI. Deletions cut 5 bases from V and 2 bases from J, with 16 bases between. The CDR3 consists of 16 residues. The CDR3 loop is CASSTLLRRGNQPQHF. The CDR3 coding sequence is TGCGCCAGCAGTACCCTACTCAGGAGGGGCAATCAGCCCCAGCATTTT.

The rearrangement uses TRBV4-1 and TRBJ2-5; D might be TRBD2 (6 bases). The CDR3 length is 16 residues. Per germline, CDR1 MGHRA and CDR2 YSYEKL. The V end was cut by 1 base, the J end by 7 bases, with 19 bases between. The CDR3 bases are TGCGCCAGCAGCCAAGCCCCCGCGCGGGGTCCAGGGACCCAGTACTTC. It translates to CASSQAPARGPGTQYF.

The chain combines TRBV11-2 with TRBJ1-5; TRBD1 might be the D (5 bases). Deletions cut 4 bases from V and 7 bases from J, with 14 bases between. This CDR3 contains 14 residues. Germline V gives CDR1 SGHAT, CDR2 FQNNGV. In nucleotides, the CDR3 is TGTGCCAGCAGCTCTCAGGGCAGCGGGCAGCCCCAGCATTTT. It specifies CASSSQGSGQPQHF.

This clone was detected only once. V and J are TRBV27 and TRBJ2-5, with TRBD1 as a possible D gene (5 bases). The germline V gene has CDR1 MNHEY and CDR2 SMNVEV (reference sequence). Trimming removed 0 bases from V and 4 bases from J, with 15 bases in between. The CDR3 loop spans 16 amino acids. Here the CDR3 reads CASSLSRTKGLETQYF. The CDR3 region has the DNA TGTGCCAGCAGTTTATCTCGGACAAAGGGGCTAGAGACCCAGTACTTC.

V gene TRBV6-4 combines with J gene TRBJ1-2; D is unclear. Germline loops: CDR1 MRHNA, CDR2 SNTAGT. The V and J ends lost 3 bases and 8 bases respectively, with 13 bases between them. The length of the CDR3 is 13 residues. The CDR3 sequence is CASSESGGFGYTF. CDR3 DNA sequence: TGTGCCAGCAGTGAGAGCGGTGGGTTCGGCTACACCTTC.

The chain is built from TRBV28 and TRBJ1-1, with unresolved D. The CDR3 consists of 12 residues. The V end lost 3 bases, the J end lost 3 bases, and 5 bases lay between the germline ends. CDR1 is MDHEN and CDR2 is SYDVKM in the germline V gene. The CDR3 DNA is TGTGCCAGCAGTTTTGGGGACACTGAAGCTTTCTTT. Protein: CASSFGDTEAFF.

This sequence joins TRBV7-2 and TRBJ2-3; tentatively, D is TRBD1 or TRBD2 (6 bases each). The CDR3 loop spans 17 amino acids. Deletions cut 6 bases from V and 0 bases from J, with 19 bases between. Germline-derived CDR1 and CDR2 are SGHTA and FQGNSA. The CDR3 DNA reads as TGTGCCAGCAGTCGGGGGCAGTTCCTATCTAGCACAGATACGCAGTATTTT. This gives the protein CASSRGQFLSSTDTQYF. Variable domain in full (rest from reference TRBV7-2 and TRBJ2-3): GAGVSQSPSNKVTEKGKDVELRCDPISGHTALYWYRQSLGQGLEFLIYFQGNSAPDKSGLPSDRFSAERTGGSVSTLTIQRTQQEDSAVYLCASSRGQFLSSTDTQYFGPGTRLTVL.

The chain is built from TRBV5-6 and TRBJ2-7; D might be TRBD2 (5 bases). The length of the CDR3 is 15 residues. Trimming cost V 2 bases and J 3 bases, with 15 bases left between them. The germline CDR1 and CDR2 sequences are SGHDT and YYEEEE. The CDR3 loop reads CASSFRTTKNYEQYF. In DNA form, the CDR3 reads TGTGCCAGCAGCTTCCGGACGACTAAAAACTACGAGCAGTACTTC.

The rearrangement links TRBV7-9 to TRBJ1-2, with 7 bases fitting TRBD1. The CDR3 runs 14 residues. Germline V gives CDR1 SEHNR, CDR2 FQNEAQ (reference sequence). After removal of 1 base from V and 4 bases from J, the junction contained 3 bases not matched to a gene. The CDR3 DNA reads TGTGCCAGCAGCTTAGGGGACAGATTCTATGGCTACACCTTC. Translation gives CASSLGDRFYGYTF. Filled out from reference TRBV7-9 and TRBJ1-2, the complete variable domain reads DTGVSQNPRHKITKRGQNVTFRCDPISEHNRLYWYRQTLGQGPEFLTYFQNEAQLEKSRLLSDRFSAERPKGSFSTLEIQRTEQGDSAMYLCASSLGDRFYGYTFGSGTRLTVV.

The V call is TRBV28, the J call TRBJ2-5; no clear D. Per germline, CDR1 MDHEN and CDR2 SYDVKM. V was cut by 1 base and J by 2 bases, with 8 bases left in between. CDR3 length: 14 residues. CDR3 bases: TGTGCCAGCAGTTTATATGGGGTACAAGAGACCCAGTACTTC. It encodes CASSLYGVQETQYF.

The V call is TRBV5-8, the J call TRBJ2-7; tentative D call: TRBD1 (5 bases). CDR1 and CDR2 (germline): SGHTS, YDEGEE. V lost 4 bases, J lost 4 bases, and 9 bases lay in between. This CDR3 has 12 amino acids. The CDR3 coding sequence is TGTGCCAGCAGCGCTGACAGTTACGAGCAGTACTTC. This sequence encodes CASSADSYEQYF.

The V gene is TRBV11-2, the J gene TRBJ2-3; perhaps TRBD1 as D (5 bases). With 4 bases removed from V and 0 bases from J, the gap between germline ends came to 14 bases. CDR1 is SGHAT and CDR2 is FQNNGV in the germline V gene. CDR3 length: 16 amino acids. This CDR3 reads CASSSPQGYSTDTQYF. The CDR3 nucleotides are TGTGCCAGCAGCTCCCCCCAGGGTTATAGCACAGATACGCAGTATTTT.

The count of this clone is one. V is TRBV18 and J is TRBJ1-4; D gene unclear. The CDR3 loop spans 13 amino acids. V was clipped by 5 bases and J by 8 bases, with 12 bases between them. The germline CDR1 and CDR2 sequences are KGHSH and LQKENI. The CDR3 nucleotides read TGTGCCAGCTCAGCAGGCATTAGAGAAAAACTGTTTTTT. Protein product: CASSAGIREKLFF. The full variable domain, its missing parts supplied by reference TRBV18 and TRBJ1-4, is NAGVMQNPRHLVRRRGQEARLRCSPMKGHSHVYWYRQLPEEGLKFMVYLQKENIIDESGMPKERFSAEFPKEGPSILRIQQVVRGDSAAYFCASSAGIREKLFFGSGTQLSVL.

The V and J genes are TRBV7-2 and TRBJ1-4; D gene ambiguous. The CDR3 runs 15 residues. V dropped 5 bases and J dropped 7 bases, with 17 bases sitting between them. Germline CDR1 is SGHTA and CDR2 is FQGNSA. CDR3 nucleotide sequence: TGTGCCAGCAGCCCTAGTGGGGAGATGAGTGAAAAACTGTTTTTT. The encoded protein is CASSPSGEMSEKLFF.

This clone appeared a few times. This chain uses TRBV6-1 with TRBJ1-5; D unclear. Between the trimmed V and J ends, which lost 3 bases and 2 bases, there was a span of 11 bases. The CDR3 has 15 residues. CDR1 and CDR2 from the germline V gene are MNHNS and SASEGT. The CDR3 spells CASSEGRGGNQPQHF. The CDR3 bases are TGTGCCAGCAGTGAGGGCCGGGGAGGCAATCAGCCCCAGCATTTT.

The chain links TRBV11-2 to TRBJ1-2; D call uncertain. Germline lookup yields CDR1 SGHAT and CDR2 FQNNGV. The CDR3 extends over 16 amino acids. With 0 bases removed from V and 6 bases from J, the gap between germline ends came to 17 bases. CDR3 DNA: TGTGCCAGCAGCTTAGATTGGGGAAGAGGTGGAGATGGCTACACCTTC. Residues: CASSLDWGRGGDGYTF.

This chain connects TRBV27 to TRBJ1-5; 7 bases align to TRBD1. Germline CDR1 reads MNHEY; CDR2 reads SMNVEV (reference sequence). The V segment lost 4 bases and the J segment 4 bases; nucleotides outside the gene matches: 4. This CDR3 has 14 amino acids. This CDR3 is CASSSLDRNQPQHF. CDR3 DNA sequence: TGTGCCAGCAGTTCTCTGGACAGGAATCAGCCCCAGCATTTT.

The rearrangement joins TRBV2 to TRBJ2-7; D could derive from TRBD1 or TRBD2 (5 bases each). V lost 6 bases and J 7 bases, leaving 7 bases between the germline ends. Germline values: CDR1 SNHLY, CDR2 FYNNEI. CDR3 size: 10 residues. This CDR3 reads CASSWGEQYF. In DNA, the CDR3 is TGTGCCAGCAGCTGGGGGGAGCAGTACTTC.

This clone was picked up one time. This chain connects TRBV3-1 (or the pseudogene TRBV3-2) to TRBJ1-1; D might be TRBD1 (6 bases). The CDR3 contains 14 residues. Between the trimmed V and J ends, which lost 4 bases and 8 bases, there was a span of 17 bases. Germline assignment: CDR1 LGHDT and CDR2 YNNKEL (reference sequence). CDR3 nucleotide sequence: TGTGCCAGCAGCCTGAGGGGGGAAGCAGGGGAAGCTTTCTTT. It yields the protein CASSLRGEAGEAFF.

The rearrangement uses TRBV27 and TRBJ1-2; D is unresolved. This CDR3 region has 13 residues. Germline CDR1 is MNHEY and CDR2 is SMNVEV (reference sequence). V was shortened by 3 bases and J by 3 bases, with 8 bases between the two germline ends. CDR3 in DNA: TGTGCCAGCAGTTTCGGCAGGTACTATGGCTACACCTTC. Translating gives CASSFGRYYGYTF.

The chain is built from TRBV7-8 and TRBJ1-1; D is possibly TRBD1 (6 bases). Germline V gene lookup returns CDR1 SGHVS and CDR2 FQNEAQ. V was clipped by 2 bases and J by 1 base, with 23 bases between them. The CDR3 runs 19 residues. The CDR3 reads CASSLPTSSGGPRNTEAFF. CDR3 nucleotide sequence: TGTGCCAGCAGCTTACCCACCTCCAGCGGGGGGCCGAGGAACACTGAAGCTTTCTTT.

This clone was observed a handful of times. This chain links TRBV5-4 with TRBJ1-2; 9 bases match TRBD1. Germline CDR1 SGHNT, CDR2 YYREEE (reference sequence). Trimming at V came to 4 bases and at J to 4 bases, leaving 8 bases not matched to a gene. This CDR3 has 15 amino acids. The CDR3 DNA sequence: TGTGCCAGCAGCACAAGACAGGGGGGGTCCTATGGCTACACCTTC. Encoded protein: CASSTRQGGSYGYTF.

This sequence joins TRBV7-3 and TRBJ1-1, with 9 bases aligning to TRBD1. The germline V gene has CDR1 SGHTA and CDR2 FQGTGA. Trimming removed 6 bases from V and 5 bases from J; junction bases left unmatched: 4. The CDR3 spans 13 residues. CDR3 bases: TGTGCCAGCAGGGGGACAGGGCGAACTGAAGCTTTCTTT. It yields the protein CASRGTGRTEAFF.